The rows below give T cell receptor beta chains drawn from one sample of a study of blood T cell repertoires in COVID-19. Assay: immunoSEQ multiplex PCR; the TCRdb copy retains only in-frame clones and omits some. The data hold some 260,000 clones, with around four fifths observed a single time. The sample was PBMCs or T cells enriched from blood (not recorded which). These TCRs come from a man aged 25-40 years with acute COVID-19. Each CDR3 is given with its conserved first and last residue. The D gene is left open where the match is weak. The listing skips clone size in some rows; elsewhere it reads once, few, many or a size class.

TRBJ1-2,TRBD1,-,TRBV29-1,CSTAGTEGYTF,TGCAGCACCGCCGGGACAGAAGGCTACACCTTC
TRBJ1-3,-,-,TRBV6-5,CASILNGNTIYF,TGTGCCAGCATTTTAAACGGGAACACCATATATTTT
TRBJ1-6,-,-,TRBV2,CASSEALLSPLHF,TGTGCCAGCAGTGAAGCACTCCTCTCACCCCTCCACTTT
TRBJ2-5,TRBD2,-,TRBV7-9,CASSFPRASGDRLWETQYF,TGTGCCAGCAGCTTTCCGAGGGCTAGCGGGGACCGCCTTTGGGAGACCCAGTACTTC
TRBJ2-3,-,-,TRBV29-1,CSIRLRVGADTQYF,TGCAGCATTCGCCTCCGGGTAGGCGCAGATACGCAGTATTTT
TRBJ1-5,TRBD1,few,TRBV19,CASTGDSTYQPQHF,TGTGCCAGTACCGGGGACAGTACCTATCAGCCCCAGCATTTT
TRBJ2-2,TRBD1,-,TRBV9,CASSALKAQGAVTGELFF,TGTGCCAGCAGCGCCCTAAAGGCCCAGGGGGCGGTTACCGGGGAGCTGTTTTTT
TRBJ1-4,-,-,TRBV5-4,CASSLGLGEKLFF,TGTGCCAGCAGCTTGGGACTGGGTGAAAAACTGTTTTTT
TRBJ2-5,TRBD1,-,TRBV18,CASSRGTVKETQYF,TGTGCCAGCTCACGGGGGACAGTCAAAGAGACCCAGTACTTC
TRBJ1-2,-,-,TRBV7-2,CASSPAGVGVRGYTF,TGTGCCAGCAGCCCCGCCGGTGTCGGGGTACGCGGCTACACCTTC
TRBJ1-1,-,-,TRBV19,CASSISAGYTEAFF,TGTGCCAGTAGTATTTCTGCAGGGTACACTGAAGCTTTCTTT
TRBJ1-2,-,-,TRBV15,CATSRDKGGAYGYTF,TGTGCCACCAGCAGAGACAAGGGAGGCGCCTATGGCTACACCTTC
TRBJ2-5,TRBD2,-,TRBV7-3,CASSNGLAGMETQYF,TGTGCCAGCAGCAACGGACTAGCGGGAATGGAGACCCAGTACTTC
TRBJ1-2,TRBD1,-,TRBV5-6,CASSPDRGQGGYTF,TGTGCCAGCAGCCCCGACAGGGGACAAGGTGGCTACACCTTC
TRBJ2-3,-,-,TRBV15,CATSRDNGGPTDTQYF,TGTGCCACCAGCAGAGATAACGGCGGTCCCACAGATACGCAGTATTTT
TRBJ2-3,-,-,TRBV18,CASSGYRVPDTQYF,TGTGCCAGCTCAGGCTACAGGGTTCCAGATACGCAGTATTTT
TRBJ1-5,-,once,TRBV5-1,CASSLTPLRVSNQPQHF,TGTGCCAGCAGCTTAACCCCGTTGCGGGTTAGCAATCAGCCCCAGCATTTT
TRBJ2-5,-,-,TRBV30,CAWSTAGLHSQETQYF,TGTGCCTGGAGTACGGCGGGTCTGCATTCCCAAGAGACCCAGTACTTC
TRBJ2-2,-,-,TRBV19,CASTRTTNTGELFF,TGTGCCAGTACGAGGACAACGAACACCGGGGAGCTGTTTTTT
TRBJ2-2,-,-,TRBV29-1,CSVEEATRTGELFF,TGCAGCGTTGAAGAGGCGACGCGGACCGGGGAGCTGTTTTTT
TRBJ2-1,TRBD2,-,TRBV6-1,CASSEFRGGSYNEQFF,TGTGCCAGCAGTGAATTTCGGGGGGGTTCATACAATGAGCAGTTCTTC
TRBJ2-1,-,-,TRBV3-1/TRBV3-2,CASSLGGDFQFF,TGTGCCAGCAGCCTCGGCGGGGACTTCCAGTTCTTC
TRBJ1-3,-,-,TRBV28,CASREGGNTIYF,TGTGCCAGCAGAGAGGGTGGAAACACCATATATTTT
TRBJ1-1,TRBD1,-,TRBV5-1,CASSSRQGPTEAFF,TGCGCCAGCAGCTCAAGACAGGGGCCCACTGAAGCTTTCTTT
TRBJ1-5,-,few,TRBV28,CASRNAGIYNQPQHF,TGTGCCAGCAGAAATGCGGGAATTTACAATCAGCCCCAGCATTTT
TRBJ2-5,-,-,TRBV15,CATSGGGLGTETQYF,TGTGCCACCAGCGGTGGGGGGTTAGGTACAGAGACCCAGTACTTC
TRBJ2-6,-,-,TRBV3-1/TRBV3-2,CASSHRGSGANVLTF,TGTGCCAGCAGCCACCGAGGGTCTGGGGCCAACGTCCTGACTTTC
TRBJ2-2,TRBD2,-,TRBV4-2,CASSQGVRLAGNTGELFF,TGTGCCAGCAGCCAAGGGGTGAGGCTAGCGGGGAACACCGGGGAGCTGTTTTTT
TRBJ1-1,-,-,TRBV6-5,CASSRGLGTEAFF,TGTGCCAGCAGCAGGGGTCTCGGCACTGAAGCTTTCTTT